This note documents a single T cell receptor beta chain sequence. Its cognate antigen is unknown. The sample originates from a study of long-term antiretroviral therapy in people with HIV. Overall study findings and caveats: HIV repertoires showed narrower CDR3 length ranges than controls. Within the repertoire, clones expanded before ART were dominant at all time points.

This CDR3 is built from 16 residues. Trimming removed 5 bases from V and 2 bases from J, with 18 bases in between. Germline loops: CDR1 SGHRS, CDR2 YFSETQ. An immunoSEQ assay, version v3.0, was performed at survey level. Using immunoSEQ multiplex PCR, the repertoire was profiled, and TCRdb retains in-frame clones only, with some absent. The repertoire includes over 10,000 clones, 88% of them detected once, and approximately 20% sits in the top ten. Every donor contributed at least one pre-ART and at least two post-ART PBMC samples. The clonotype originates from a middle-aged woman with HIV. The material was unsorted PBMCs, obtained 2.1 years after starting antiretroviral therapy. The chain couples TRBV5-1 to TRBJ2-3; the D gene is possibly TRBD2 (6 bases). CDR3 DNA: TGCGCCAGCAGAAAGGCTCTGGGGGGTTTCACAGATACGCAGTATTTT. It is translated as CASRKALGGFTDTQYF.